This T cell receptor (beta chain) was documented in a study of T cell repertoires in cytomegalovirus infection. Regarding the study as a whole: There were HLA-C-restricted CMV-specific TCR beta clonotypes dominating the ex vivo response.

A remark on this clonotype: Antigen unknown.

Each CDR3 protein is one row after TCRdb ran MiXCR on the reads. Of 250,000 to 350,000 distinct CDR3 sequences in the sample, under 30% are singletons; the top ten hold about 15%. Germline V CDR1 and CDR2: ENHRY, SYGVKD. The germline V and J ends were trimmed by 3 bases and 1 base, with 9 bases remaining between them. The CDR3 runs 14 residues. Sequenced material: PBMCs. The sequence derives from a human donor in good health (CMV status not recorded). Some clones in this sample may be carry-over from other donors' samples. The V and J genes are TRBV10-3 and TRBJ1-1; D remains ambiguous. CDR3 DNA sequence: TGTGCCATCAGTGACGGAGGAGAGAACACTGAAGCTTTCTTT. Amino acids: CAISDGGENTEAFF.